This T cell receptor (beta chain) came from a study of a mutant IDH1 vaccine in newly diagnosed glioma. Whole-study results and caveats: Patients showed vaccine-induced immune responses at a rate of roughly 94%.

As to this clone: Its specificity is unknown.

The CDR3 extends over 13 amino acids. V was trimmed by 2 bases and J by 6 bases, leaving 8 bases between them. Germline assignment: CDR1 MNHEY and CDR2 SVGAGI. Data came from immunoSEQ multiplex PCR; TCRdb stores just in-frame clones and leaves some out. The data hold about 51,000 clones, with 78% observed a single time. As for time point: week 5, during vaccination. A 20-mer mutant IDH1 peptide at 300 ug was injected subcutaneously with topical imiquimod. New WHO grade 3 or 4 astrocytomas that were IDH1-mutant and ATRX-lost occurred in the donors. The chain uses TRBV6-5 and TRBJ1-5; D not certain. The specimen was PBMCs, collected from a glioma patient whose treatment included an IDH1 peptide vaccine. This sequence was found in a man aged 50-60 years with glioma. The CDR3 sequence: CASSYAESQPQHF. The DNA for the CDR3 is TGTGCCAGCAGTTACGCGGAGAGTCAGCCCCAGCATTTT.